What follows are 32 T cell receptor beta chains derived from one specimen sequenced in a study of cytomegalovirus exposure and HLA in healthy donors (TCRdb year 2017). Libraries were prepared through the immunoSEQ multiplex PCR assay. The multiplex PCR relied on a mix of 60 forward primers for TCR Vbeta segments and 13 reverse primers for TCR Jbeta segments. In its TCRdb copy, this immuneACCESS table keeps in-frame sequences only and misses some clones. Where compared with another copy, unresolved V genes explain less than half of these, and the others have no known cause. For this sample the table gives under 200,000 clones, of which roughly 70% were detected only once. The ten top clones hold roughly 5.4% of the sample. Sequenced material: PBMCs. The receptors derive from a woman between 18 and 29 years old in good health and CMV-seropositive.

Concerning this clone: The junction does not match germline at one end; this may be a read error. Other DNA variants within this sample encode the same CDR3. V usage is TRBV5-6 and J usage is TRBJ2-7, with 10 positions matching TRBD1. Germline V lookup: CDR1 SGHDT, CDR2 YYEEEE. The CDR3 extends over 16 amino acids. The CDR3 DNA follows: TGCGCCAGCAGCGGGCGGGGACAGGGGTTACCCTACGAGCAGTACTTC. Translated, it gives CASSGRGQGLPYEQYF.

The chain couples TRBV11-2 to TRBJ2-5, with 12 bases fitting TRBD2. The V gene's germline CDR1 is SGHAT and CDR2 FQNNGV. The CDR3 totals 15 residues. J gave up 5 bases and V 1 base, and 2 bases lay outside the gene matches. In nucleotides, the CDR3 is TGTGCCAGCAGCTTAGGCGGGACTAGCGGGGAGACCCAGTACTTC. This codes for CASSLGGTSGETQYF. Looking up the rest from reference TRBV11-2 and TRBJ2-5 gives the full variable domain: EAGVAQSPRYKIIEKRQSVAFWCNPISGHATLYWYQQILGQGPKLLIQFQNNGVVDDSQLPKDRFSAERLKGVDSTLKIQPAKLEDSAVYLCASSLGGTSGETQYFGPGTRLLVL.

This clone was detected once. The rearrangement joins TRBV5-6 to TRBJ2-5; a weak D match, TRBD1 (6 bases). The CDR3 runs 14 residues. With 1 base removed from V and 1 base from J, the gap between germline ends came to 8 bases. The germline V gene has CDR1 SGHDT and CDR2 YYEEEE. CDR3 protein: CASSLMGAQETQYF. The CDR3 DNA follows: TGTGCCAGCAGCTTGATGGGGGCCCAAGAGACCCAGTACTTC.

This chain uses TRBV7-8 with TRBJ2-7, with D perhaps matching TRBD1 (6 bases). V was clipped by 1 base and J by 3 bases, with 13 bases between them. The CDR3 contains 15 residues. Looked up from germline, CDR1 is SGHVS and CDR2 is FQNEAQ. The chain's CDR3 is CASSLGSQGNYEQYF. As DNA, the CDR3 is TGTGCCAGCAGCTTAGGGTCGCAGGGGAACTACGAGCAGTACTTC. The complete variable domain, with remaining parts taken from reference TRBV7-8 and TRBJ2-7, reads GAGVSQSPRYKVAKRGQDVALRCDPISGHVSLFWYQQALGQGPEFLTYFQNEAQLDKSGLPSDRFFAERPEGSVSTLKIQRTQQEDSAVYLCASSLGSQGNYEQYFGPGTRLTVT.

The CDR3 DNA reads as TGTGCCATCAGTGGGCGGGGGGACAATGAGCAGTTCTTC. It yields the protein CAISGRGDNEQFF. The rearrangement joins TRBV10-3 to TRBJ2-1, with 8 nucleotides matching TRBD2. Germline V lookup: CDR1 ENHRY, CDR2 SYGVKD. V trimming: 4 bases; J trimming: 5 bases; junction bases outside the gene matches: 1. The CDR3 spans 13 residues.

This clone came up a few times. Here the CDR3 DNA reads TGTGCCAGTAGTATAGACGGGGAGTGGACTAATGAAAAACTGTTTTTT. Protein: CASSIDGEWTNEKLFF. This sequence joins TRBV19 and TRBJ1-4, with unresolved D. The CDR3 runs 16 residues. Trimming cost V 0 bases and J 2 bases, with 10 bases left between them. Germline V gene data show CDR1 as LNHDA and CDR2 as SQIVND (reference sequence).

V usage is TRBV6-5 and J usage is TRBJ2-5; tentatively, D is TRBD1 (6 bases). This CDR3 has 14 amino acids. The V end was cut by 6 bases, the J end by 3 bases, with 14 bases between. Germline lookup yields CDR1 MNHEY and CDR2 SVGAGI. DNA for the CDR3: TGTGCCAGCAGCCTTGGGGACACAAAAGAGACCCAGTACTTC. Translation gives CASSLGDTKETQYF.

CDR3 sequence (DNA): TGTGCCAGCAGTGACCCGGGACTGATGAACACTGAAGCTTTCTTT. This codes for CASSDPGLMNTEAFF. V and J are TRBV25-1 and TRBJ1-1, with D possibly being TRBD1 (5 bases). V was trimmed by 3 bases and J by 0 bases, leaving 11 bases between them. Looked up from germline, CDR1 is MGHDK and CDR2 is SYGVNS. The CDR3 is made up of 15 amino acids.

The chain is built from TRBV9 and TRBJ2-1; D perhaps matches TRBD1 (5 bases). The CDR3 is 16 amino acids. Trimming took 0 bases from V and 7 from J, leaving 17 bases between them. CDR1 is SGDLS and CDR2 is YYNGEE in the germline V gene. The chain's CDR3 is CASSVGIQGLWNEQFF. CDR3 sequence (DNA): TGTGCCAGCAGCGTAGGTATCCAGGGCCTCTGGAATGAGCAGTTCTTC.

The rearrangement uses TRBV29-1 and TRBJ2-1, with 11 bases fitting TRBD2. The trim removed 6 bases at V and 3 bases at J, leaving 7 bases unmatched. Germline CDR1 and CDR2: SQVTM and ANQGSEA. The CDR3 loop spans 15 amino acids. The CDR3 reads CSVPMTSGDYNEQFF. CDR3 coding DNA: TGCAGCGTGCCGATGACTAGCGGGGACTACAATGAGCAGTTCTTC.

This clone was seen a few times. The chain recombines TRBV7-6 with TRBJ2-3, with 7 nucleotides matching TRBD2. The CDR3 has 14 amino acids. From germline, CDR1 is SGHVS and CDR2 FNYEAQ. The V gene end was trimmed by 4 bases and the J gene end by 8 bases; junction bases not matched to a gene: 9. CDR3 coding DNA: TGTGCCAGCAGCTCAAGCGGGGCCGGGGGTACGCAGTATTTT. It encodes CASSSSGAGGTQYF.

This clone showed up just once. V gene TRBV5-1 combines with J gene TRBJ2-5; no clear D gene. Trimming stripped 1 base from V and 5 bases from J, with 15 bases between. CDR3 length equals 15 residues. Germline V gene sequence: CDR1 SGHRS, CDR2 YFSETQ. CDR3 DNA: TGCGCCAGCAGCTTGACCGGAGCACTACGGGAGACCCAGTACTTC. Translating gives CASSLTGALRETQYF. Complete variable domain (other parts from reference TRBV5-1 and TRBJ2-5): KAGVTQTPRYLIKTRGQQVTLSCSPISGHRSVSWYQQTPGQGLQFLFEYFSETQRNKGNFPGRFSGRQFSNSRSEMNVSTLELGDSALYLCASSLTGALRETQYFGPGTRLLVL.

The rearrangement links TRBV5-4 to TRBJ1-1; 9 bases are a match to TRBD1. CDR3 length equals 14 residues. Germline loops: CDR1 SGHNT, CDR2 YYREEE (reference sequence). J lost 4 bases, V lost 3 bases, and 4 bases had no gene match. The CDR3 here is CASSSYRGLTEAFF. The CDR3 DNA reads as TGTGCCAGCAGCTCCTACAGGGGGCTCACTGAAGCTTTCTTT.

This clone was counted a few times. The chain is built from TRBV6-6 and TRBJ1-4, with D possibly TRBD1 on 5 matching bases. From germline, CDR1 is MNHNY and CDR2 SVGAGI (reference sequence). Trimming took 4 bases from V and 6 from J, leaving 18 bases between them. The CDR3 loop spans 16 amino acids. As DNA, the CDR3 is TGTGCCAGCAGTTTTTCTTGGACCCAAGGGGATGAAAAACTGTTTTTT. It codes for CASSFSWTQGDEKLFF.

Only a few counts were recorded for this clone. The chain couples TRBV19 to TRBJ2-7; TRBD1 matches at 12 bases. The CDR3 runs 14 residues. Trimming cost V 3 bases and J 7 bases; bases outside gene matches: 4. From germline, CDR1 is LNHDA and CDR2 SQIVND (reference sequence). This CDR3 is CASSMGQGAGEQYF. The CDR3 DNA follows: TGTGCCAGTAGTATGGGACAGGGGGCTGGGGAGCAGTACTTC.

The V gene is TRBV4-1, the J gene TRBJ2-7; D is perhaps TRBD2 (7 bases). Between the trimmed V and J ends, which lost 4 bases and 3 bases, there was a span of 13 bases. CDR3 length: 14 amino acids. CDR1 and CDR2 from the germline V gene are MGHRA and YSYEKL. The CDR3: CASSRTASGYEQYF. In DNA, the CDR3 is TGCGCCAGCAGCCGGACAGCTAGCGGCTACGAGCAGTACTTC.

The chain couples TRBV4-2 to TRBJ2-5; 8 bases fit TRBD2. Germline values: CDR1 LGHNA, CDR2 YNFKEQ. The CDR3 spans 15 residues. V gave up 5 bases and J gave up 1 base; unmatched junction bases: 6. Written as DNA, the CDR3 is TGTGCCAGCAGCTCTCTAGCGGGTTCCCAAGAGACCCAGTACTTC. It codes for CASSSLAGSQETQYF.

The genes are TRBV7-3 and TRBJ1-1; the D is unclear. The germline V and J ends were trimmed by 5 bases and 2 bases, with 15 bases remaining between them. CDR3 length: 15 residues. The germline V gene has CDR1 SGHTA and CDR2 FQGTGA. The CDR3: CASSPGSFANTEAFF. Here the CDR3 DNA reads TGTGCCAGCAGCCCCGGTAGTTTCGCAAACACTGAAGCTTTCTTT.

This rearrangement joins TRBV29-1 to TRBJ2-1; a weak D match, TRBD2 (7 bases). The CDR3 loop spans 16 amino acids. The V gene's germline CDR1 is SQVTM and CDR2 ANQGSEA. V gave up 4 bases and J gave up 4 bases, with 20 bases separating them. CDR3 loop: CSVVGGAQRSYNEQFF. CDR3 nucleotide sequence: TGCAGCGTTGTAGGGGGGGCCCAAAGATCGTACAATGAGCAGTTCTTC.

This chain connects TRBV7-3 to TRBJ1-1; no clear D. V lost 3 bases and J 6 bases, leaving 14 bases between the germline ends. This CDR3 region has 14 residues. Germline CDR1 and CDR2: SGHTA and FQGTGA. The DNA for the CDR3 is TGTGCCAGCAGCTTCGACATACGTCTCCCTGAAGCTTTCTTT. Translating gives CASSFDIRLPEAFF.

The chain recombines TRBV7-2 with TRBJ2-7; 8 bases agree with TRBD1. Trimming removed 0 bases from V and 3 bases from J; junction bases left unmatched: 7. This CDR3 comprises 16 residues. CDR1 is SGHTA, CDR2 FQGNSA, per germline. The CDR3, as DNA: TGTGCCAGCAGCTTAGCGCGGCAGGGGGCCTTCTACGAGCAGTACTTC. It yields the protein CASSLARQGAFYEQYF.

This chain uses TRBV5-1 with TRBJ2-1, with 9 bases lining up with TRBD2. Germline CDR1 and CDR2: SGHRS and YFSETQ. V was pared by 5 bases and J by 5 bases, with 5 bases of the junction left unmatched. The CDR3 is made up of 14 amino acids. CDR3 DNA sequence: TGCGCCAGCAGTACCAGCGGGGGGAACAATGAGCAGTTCTTC. Translation: CASSTSGGNNEQFF.

The chain employs TRBV5-4 and TRBJ1-2; D is unresolved. CDR3 size: 15 residues. Deletions cut 5 bases from V and 3 bases from J, with 17 bases between. The germline V gene has CDR1 SGHNT and CDR2 YYREEE (reference sequence). The CDR3 DNA reads TGTGCCAGCAGACACGACGCCTCGGGGTACTATGGCTACACCTTC. It yields the protein CASRHDASGYYGYTF.

Remarks on this clone: The CDR3 end shows no conserved phenylalanine or tryptophan, and so a read error is likely. The DNA is omitted, as the CDR3 cannot be located on it reliably, and the CDR3 follows TCRdb's listing. The chain has TRBV7-3 and TRBJ1-2; no DNA check was done on the table's D call, TRBD1. Germline-derived CDR1 and CDR2 are SGHTA and FQGTGA. The CDR3 spans 10 amino acids, including both terminal residues. The CDR3 loop reads CASSFPWDRI.

J is TRBJ2-5 and V is TRBV7-3; 8 bases align to TRBD2. The end of the DNA fits TRBJ2-7 better, so the J call may be wrong. CDR1 is SGHTA, CDR2 FQGTGA, per germline. The CDR3 runs to 16 residues. The CDR3 loop is CASSLTGGGLLYEQYF. The CDR3 nucleotides read TGTGCCAGCAGCTTAACAGGCGGGGGGCTCCTTTACGAGCAGTACTTC.

The rearrangement joins TRBV7-6 to TRBJ2-1; D call uncertain. The CDR3 totals 15 residues. Trimming removed 2 bases from V and 0 bases from J, with 8 bases in between. Germline V gives CDR1 SGHVS, CDR2 FNYEAQ. CDR3 region: CASSLFAGSYNEQFF. The CDR3 DNA is TGTGCCAGCAGCTTATTTGCCGGCTCCTACAATGAGCAGTTCTTC.

V and J are TRBV7-2 and TRBJ2-2, with 9 bases identical to TRBD1. Per germline, CDR1 SGHTA and CDR2 FQGNSA. CDR3 size: 14 residues. V gave up 1 base and J gave up 8 bases; unmatched junction bases: 2. CDR3 amino acids: CASSLDRGRGELFF. In DNA form, the CDR3 reads TGTGCCAGCAGCTTAGACAGGGGGCGGGGGGAGCTGTTTTTT.

This sequence joins TRBV7-2 and TRBJ1-5; a weak D match, TRBD1 (5 bases). The germline V gene has CDR1 SGHTA and CDR2 FQGNSA. Trimming stripped 1 base from V and 2 bases from J, with 15 bases between. CDR3 length equals 17 residues. CDR3: CASSLGGRQSGNQPQHF. The CDR3 coding sequence is TGTGCCAGCAGCTTAGGGGGCAGGCAGAGCGGCAATCAGCCCCAGCATTTT.

This clone appeared a few times. The rearrangement links TRBV29-1 to TRBJ1-2, with a possible D match to TRBD1 (6 bases). The CDR3 length is 13 residues. Trimming removed 4 bases from V and 7 bases from J, with 16 bases in between. In germline, CDR1 is SQVTM, CDR2 ANQGSEA. The CDR3 DNA reads TGCAGCGTTGGGACAGCCACCTCCCGTGGCTACACCTTC. It encodes CSVGTATSRGYTF.

A few counts support this clone. This chain uses TRBV5-4 with TRBJ2-5; TRBD2 is a possible D gene (5 bases). The CDR3 extends over 15 amino acids. Germline values: CDR1 SGHNT, CDR2 YYREEE (reference sequence). V lost 0 bases and J 5 bases, leaving 14 bases between the germline ends. CDR3: CASSLASGIGETQYF. The CDR3 DNA follows: TGTGCCAGCAGCTTGGCGTCCGGGATTGGGGAGACCCAGTACTTC.

The CDR3 is CASSADRGDSPLHF. The CDR3 coding sequence is TGTGCCAGCAGCGCAGACAGGGGAGATTCACCCCTCCACTTT. The rearrangement joins TRBV2 to TRBJ1-6, with 8 bases fitting TRBD1. Germline lookup yields CDR1 SNHLY and CDR2 FYNNEI. V lost 6 bases, J lost 8 bases, and 6 bases stayed unmatched. The CDR3 length is 14 residues.

The chain joins TRBV7-6 to TRBJ1-6; D unclear. Germline V gene lookup returns CDR1 SGHVS and CDR2 FNYEAQ. V was pared by 3 bases and J by 2 bases, with 11 bases between. The CDR3 is made up of 16 amino acids. The CDR3 DNA follows: TGTGCCAGCAGCTTGAGGGAGGTCACCTATAATTCACCCCTCCACTTT. Translating it yields CASSLREVTYNSPLHF.